This TCR beta chain derives from a study of CD8+ T cells in alopecia areata (dated 2018 in TCRdb). With respect to the entire study: Treated patients were enrolled in an open-label pilot trial of oral tofacitinib at 5 to 10 mg twice daily for moderate-to-severe alopecia areata. RNA was extracted with the PAXgene miRNA kit for fixed scalp, the miRNeasy kit for PBMCs, and the RNeasy kit for mouse skin. Human TCRbeta sequencing covered scalp tissue and sorted CD4+ and CD8+ peripheral blood T cells from patchy and totalis/universalis alopecia areata patients and healthy controls. The study used high-throughput TCRbeta sequencing to examine T cell clonal expansion in alopecia areata, in both the C3H/HeJ mouse model and human patients. Tofacitinib was given for 6 to 18 months, followed by 6 months of follow-up off drug to assess delayed response and recurrence. Scalp clonality was compared among normal scalp (n=4), patchy alopecia areata scalp (n=8), and alopecia totalis/universalis scalp (n=8). Amplification of TCRbeta CDR3 regions was done by immunoSEQ multiplex PCR using 35 Vbeta forward primers and 13 Jbeta reverse primers. Biopsies were taken from tofacitinib-treated patients at baseline and at 4 and 24 weeks of treatment, and a later scalp biopsy was taken in several of the tofacitinib-treated patients. Here is what the overall study found, with its caveats: TCR sequences shared between patients were less clear than in mice, possibly partly because of HLA diversity in the patient population. Lesional scalp, especially in alopecia totalis/universalis, showed higher clonality and more expanded CD8+ clones than normal scalp, suggesting antigenic drive. Scalp TCR repertoire analysis is complicated because resident alphabeta T cells in normal human skin are also sequenced, whereas mouse skin is dominated by gammadelta T cells.

V and J are truncated by 6 bases and 5 bases respectively, leaving an intervening sequence of 19 bases. CDR1 is given as MNHNS and CDR2 as SASEGT, both from the germline V gene. The CDR3, cysteine through phenylalanine, is 15 amino acids long. Just CDR3 DNA is preserved here, 45 bases in frame from base 1. What the time point label conveys for this sample: baseline before oral tofacitinib. Peripheral blood and lesional scalp punch biopsies were obtained from patients with alopecia areata. PBMCs were separated by density centrifugation and stained for CD3, CD4 and CD8, after which CD4+ and CD8+ T cells were sorted on a FACSAria. The library came from the immunoSEQ multiplex PCR assay. To provide template for TCR sequencing, every sample had RNA extracted and reverse transcribed into cDNA. SuperScript III was used for first-strand cDNA synthesis, primed with a 2:1 mix of oligo-dT and random hexamers. A synthetic immune receptor repertoire was used to assess amplification bias, and residual bias was removed computationally. As for the original processing: Raw reads were preprocessed for error removal, and CDR3 was defined according to IMGT conventions as running from the conserved cysteine to phenylalanine. To get clonality, Shannon entropy was normalized by log2 of the number of productive unique TCRs and the result was subtracted from 1. CD4 or CD8 identity of scalp clones was inferred by cross-referencing scalp TCRbeta sequences with sorted blood CD4 and CD8 repertoires. The immuneACCESS repertoire file appears here via TCRdb, limited to in-frame rearrangements. These files lack a portion of the clones; in checked studies, under half of the deficit traces to unresolved V genes, and the cause of the others is not known. Clone size and V and J calls were adopted from that table, with D and trimming inferred from the DNA. For this sample there are some 170,000 clones; just over 65% appear just once. The leading ten clones occupy 10% to 12% of the sample.

A word on this clone: The target of this receptor is not known. No base quality values were provided; no much bigger clone lies one nucleotide off.

This TCR was recovered from a human donor with alopecia areata. The material was CD8+ T cells sorted from blood, obtained at week 0. Recombination connected TRBV6-1 to TRBJ2-5, with an unclear D gene assignment. Read as DNA, the sequence is TGTGCCAGCAGCGAACCGGAGTCCAAGGGTGAGACCCAGTACTTC. Its translation reads: CASSEPESKGETQYF.